This TCR beta chain derives from a study of shared clonotypes between healthy human individuals (dated by TCRdb to the early 2020s). Study-wide context: Three men and two women, aged 18 to 49 years, made up the cohort. Per donor, leukapheresis produced somewhere between about 0.9 and 9.5 billion PBMCs. To increase sequencing depth and limit assay-specific biases, different laboratories used diverse techniques to prepare libraries and sequence TCR repertoires. To estimate repertoire size and how much clonotype sharing occurs between individuals, the study deeply sequenced the blood TCR repertoires of about 5 healthy adults.

A word on this clone: What antigen it recognizes has not been identified. No base quality information exists; no much larger clone differs at one position.

TCR CDR3 regions were amplified from genomic DNA by multiplex PCR using the deep immunoSEQ assay. For each cell subset, the extracted genomic DNA was distributed evenly across all wells of several immunoSEQ 96-well plates, and each plate served as one replicate. For unsorted PBMC, about 300 ng genomic DNA, equal to about 30,000 T cell genomes, was loaded into each replicate PCR. Genomic DNA from unsorted PBMC was sequenced over ten immunoSEQ deep assay plates. Purified libraries were quantified with a Qubit 3.0 fluorometer, sized on a Bioanalyzer 2100, and re-quantified with the KAPA Library Quantification kit. Each immunoSEQ 96-well plate was sequenced on its own single-read 150-cycle Illumina NextSeq 550 flow cell. In the authors' own workflow: Because the immunoSEQ output held only junctional sequences and lacked quality scores, the filtering could not match the filtering applied to full-length reads. To assign V/J genes and CDR3, sequences were annotated using PyIR, a Python wrapper for IgBLAST v1.9, with IMGT germline references. Reads with weak V/J assignments (E-value above 1e-6), missing CDR3, stop codons, out-of-frame junctions, or ambiguous translated residues were removed. V3J clonotypes were defined by identical inferred V gene, J gene, and CDR3 amino acid sequence. To compute the percentage overlap between repertoires, the number of shared unique clonotypes was divided by the size of the smaller repertoire. Repertoire richness was assessed with RTK rarefaction, the Chao1 estimator, and Recon v2.1 estimates of unobserved clonotypes. TCRdb carries this immuneACCESS record with in-frame sequences only. Its versions omit some clonotypes, under half of them owing to an unresolved V gene in the studies checked, with the rest unexplained. V, J and clone size are those of that table, while D and trimming were read from the DNA. The sample includes about 460,000 clones, with roughly three quarters observed a single time. The ten largest make up 12% of the sample.

The research as a whole found: Because the study included a small number of donors, the genetic and exposure-history diversity represented was limited. Sampling was restricted to blood, and TCR repertoires in tissue are likely to differ from TCR repertoires in blood. Based on pairwise subsampling, the degree of clonotype sharing among donors was expected to be affected by sequencing depth.

Healthy HIV-negative adults with no recently reported acute infections or vaccinations were included as donors. All donors were Caucasian adults living in Nashville, Tennessee, USA. In the unsorted samples, approximately 82 million PBMCs were counted, and genomic DNA was extracted using the QIAamp DNA Blood Mini kit. After blood collection by leukapheresis, PBMCs were isolated using Ficoll-Histopaque density gradient centrifugation and then cryopreserved in the vapor phase of liquid nitrogen. Specimen: PBMCs. This TCR was recovered from a woman aged 40 to 50 in good health. Some clones in this sample may be carry-over from other donors' samples.

The bases are TGTGCCAGCTCACCACCTGCCGGGCTCGTCTATGGCTACACCTTC. The encoded protein is CASSPPAGLVYGYTF. This chain is built from TRBV18 and TRBJ1-2; the D gene cannot be named for sure. Sequences KGHSH (CDR1) and LQKENI (CDR2) are obtained from the germline V gene. The V and J ends are trimmed by 0 bases and 4 bases, leaving 12 bases between them. The CDR3 has 15 amino acids, counting the end cysteine and phenylalanine. Only the CDR3 DNA stays, 45 bases, in frame from base 1.